What follows are 27 T cell receptor beta chains derived from one specimen sequenced in a study of T cells in Graves' hyperthyroidism and ophthalmopathy. From RNA transcripts, TCR beta CDR3 regions were amplified. First-round RT-PCR with HTBI primers amplified the TCR CDR3 region. MiXCR, applied by TCRdb to the multiplex PCR reads, yields one record per CDR3 protein. The table shows over 700,000 distinct CDR3 sequences, with 38% occurring only once. Sequenced sample: blood. These receptors all come from a man aged 18-30 years with Graves' hyperthyroidism.

As concerns this clonotype: A much larger clone differs by one base, so this may be a read error. This rearrangement joins TRBV7-3 to TRBJ1-6, with TRBD1 as a possible D gene (6 bases). CDR1 is SGHTA and CDR2 is FQGTGA in the germline V gene. This CDR3 has 14 residues. The CDR3 reads CAGSTGQGRSPLHF. The CDR3 nucleotides are TGTGCCGGCAGCACAGGGCAGGGTCGATCACCCCTCCACTTT.

This clonotype came up a few times. The rearrangement links TRBV5-6 to TRBJ2-2; 11 bases are shared with TRBD1. The V segment lost 4 bases and the J segment 8 bases; nucleotides outside the gene matches: 19. The CDR3 consists of 19 residues. Germline-derived CDR1 and CDR2 are SGHDT and YYEEEE. CDR3 nucleotides: TGTGCCAGCAGCGTGGACAGGGGGCGGTCGTATGTAGGTGTTGGGGAGCTGTTTTTT. Amino acids: CASSVDRGRSYVGVGELFF.

This clonotype was observed a handful of times. The junction shows a germline mismatch at one end, possibly a read error. J is TRBJ2-2 and V is TRBV24-1, with 11 bases lining up with TRBD2. This CDR3 has 17 amino acids. CDR1 is KGHDR, CDR2 SFDVKD, per germline. The CDR3 sequence is CASSWPMGLADTGELFF. Written as DNA, the CDR3 is TGTGCCAGCAGTTGGCCCATGGGACTAGCGGACACCGGGGAGCTGTTTTTT.

A note on this clonotype: This could be a read error, since a much larger clone is one nucleotide away. The genes are TRBV20-1 and TRBJ2-7, with 8 bases aligning to TRBD2. Losses at the gene ends were 0 bases for V and 0 bases for J; bases not matched to a gene: 1. Germline CDR1 reads DFQATT; CDR2 reads SNEGSKA (reference sequence). The CDR3 is 14 amino acids. The CDR3 spells CSARDGTSSYEQYF. CDR3 nucleotides: TGCAGTGCTAGAGATGGGACTAGCTCCTACGAGCAGTACTTC.

The CDR3 DNA follows: TGCAGTGCTAGAGATCTCGGGGCCGGGGAGGAGAATGAAAAACTGTTTTTT. Amino acids: CSARDLGAGEENEKLFF. This chain connects TRBV20-1 to TRBJ1-4, with D maybe TRBD1 (5 bases). The CDR3 is made up of 17 amino acids. V lost 0 bases to trimming and J lost 5 bases, with 19 bases between them. The germline gives CDR1 DFQATT, CDR2 SNEGSKA (reference sequence).

This chain connects TRBV7-9 to TRBJ2-5; maybe TRBD2 (6 bases). Looked up from germline, CDR1 is SEHNR and CDR2 is FQNEAQ (reference sequence). Trimming took off 5 bases at V and 3 bases at J, with 10 bases between the two ends. CDR3 length: 13 amino acids. The CDR3 DNA is TGTGCCAGCAGCCGGCCGGGGGAAGAGACCCAGTACTTC. Protein sequence: CASSRPGEETQYF.

The rearrangement joins TRBV10-3 to TRBJ2-2; 7 bases align to TRBD1. V shed 10 bases, J shed 4 bases, and the junction held 18 bases outside the gene matches. The CDR3 covers 17 residues. Per germline, CDR1 ENHRY and CDR2 SYGVKD. This CDR3 is CASRPFRGQGSTGELFF. The CDR3, as DNA: TGTGCCAGCAGGCCTTTTAGGGGGCAAGGTTCCACCGGGGAGCTGTTTTTT.

The rearrangement uses TRBV12-3 or TRBV12-4 and TRBJ2-5, with 12 bases that match TRBD2. With 5 bases clipped from V and 2 bases from J, the junction kept 21 bases outside the gene matches. This CDR3 has 21 residues. CDR3 sequence reads: CASSLDLLAGGLAFTQETQYF. The CDR3 DNA reads as TGTGCCAGCAGTCTAGACCTACTAGCGGGAGGTTTAGCGTTTACACAAGAGACCCAGTACTTC.

This clonotype was seen ten or more times. V gene TRBV29-1 combines with J gene TRBJ2-7; 7 positions match TRBD1. Germline V CDR1 and CDR2: SQVTM, ANQGSEA. J was trimmed by 5 bases and V by 6 bases; bases with no gene match: 10. This CDR3 is built from 13 residues. The CDR3 bases are TGCAGCGTCGCTCAGACAGGGTCAAACGAGCAGTACTTC. Protein product: CSVAQTGSNEQYF.

As regards this clonotype: Since a much larger clone is just one base distant, this may be a read error. The chain joins TRBV10-3 to TRBJ1-1; TRBD1 might be the D (6 bases). Looked up from germline, CDR1 is ENHRY and CDR2 is SYGVKD. The CDR3 is 14 residues long. CDR3 DNA: TGTGCCAGCAGTGAGGAGGGGGTTCGCACTGAAGCTTTGTTT. It yields the protein CASSEEGVRTEALF.

This clonotype was seen a handful of times. The chain recombines TRBV7-3 with TRBJ2-2, with D perhaps TRBD1 (5 bases). V was shortened by 5 bases and J by 4 bases, with 17 bases between the two germline ends. This CDR3 contains 16 residues. Germline-derived CDR1 and CDR2 are SGHTA and FQGTGA. CDR3 loop: CASSPTGRGSTGELFF. Here the CDR3 DNA reads TGTGCCAGCAGCCCAACAGGCCGTGGAAGCACCGGGGAGCTGTTTTTT.

The chain has TRBV13 and TRBJ2-7, with D unresolved. CDR1 is PRHDT and CDR2 is FYEKMQ in the germline V gene (reference sequence). V lost 4 bases, J lost 3 bases, and 13 bases lay in between. CDR3 size: 14 residues. In DNA, the CDR3 is TGTGCCAGCAGCTCCCGACGGATGTTCTACGAGCAGTACTTC. As protein: CASSSRRMFYEQYF.

The rearrangement uses TRBV13 and TRBJ1-1; D remains unclear. V shed 8 bases and J shed 1 base, with 11 bases lying between them. The CDR3 is 13 residues long. Germline lookup yields CDR1 PRHDT and CDR2 FYEKMQ (reference sequence). For the CDR3, the DNA is TGTGCCAGCGCCTTCTACGAGAACACTGAAGCTTTCTTT. It yields the protein CASAFYENTEAFF.

CDR3 sequence reads: CASSMWDRENQPQHF. The CDR3 DNA reads as TGTGCCAGTAGTATGTGGGACAGGGAGAATCAGCCCCAGCATTTT. The genes are TRBV19 and TRBJ1-5; 9 bases align to TRBD1. Looked up from germline, CDR1 is LNHDA and CDR2 is SQIVND (reference sequence). V trimming: 3 bases; J trimming: 4 bases; junction bases outside the gene matches: 4. The CDR3 runs 15 residues.

This clonotype was detected only a few times. The CDR3 nucleotides are TGCAGTGCTAGAGATCAGGGACAGTACTACGAGCAGTACTTC. This gives the protein CSARDQGQYYEQYF. The chain carries TRBV20-1 and TRBJ2-7; 7 nucleotides line up with TRBD1. V dropped 0 bases and J dropped 3; count of bases not matched to a gene: 5. Germline V gene lookup returns CDR1 DFQATT and CDR2 SNEGSKA (reference sequence). CDR3 length equals 14 residues.

This clonotype was seen repeatedly, ten times or more. This rearrangement joins TRBV7-8 to TRBJ2-5; D remains ambiguous. V lost 1 base and J lost 1, with 10 bases in between. The CDR3 totals 15 residues. CDR1 is SGHVS, CDR2 FQNEAQ, per germline. CDR3 region: CASSLEWAIQETQYF. CDR3 bases: TGTGCCAGCAGCTTAGAGTGGGCCATCCAAGAGACCCAGTACTTC.

The chain combines TRBV9 with TRBJ2-7; D possibly corresponds to TRBD2 (6 bases). Trimming removed 5 bases from V and 5 bases from J, with 17 bases in between. This CDR3 is built from 14 residues. The germline V gene encodes CDR1 SGDLS and CDR2 YYNGEE. This chain's CDR3 is CASSSRDSLHEQYF. The CDR3 region has the DNA TGTGCCAGCAGTTCCCGGGACTCCCTCCACGAGCAGTACTTC.

The chain is built from TRBV10-3 and TRBJ1-1; D not certain. Germline V gene lookup returns CDR1 ENHRY and CDR2 SYGVKD. The length of the CDR3 is 14 residues. V shed 0 bases and J shed 1 base, with 6 bases lying between them. For the CDR3, the DNA is TGTGCCATCAGTGAGTCGATACAGAACACTGAAGCTTTCTTT. Translated, it gives CAISESIQNTEAFF.

This clonotype turned up a few times. The gene calls are TRBV19 and TRBJ1-5; TRBD1 is a possible D gene (5 bases). Trimming shortened V by 8 bases and J by 7 bases, and 21 bases separated the two germline ends. The CDR3 totals 15 residues. Germline V gene data show CDR1 as LNHDA and CDR2 as SQIVND (reference sequence). CDR3 nucleotides: TGTGCCAGTTGGGACCGAACCTCTTTCGGGCAGCCCCAGCATTTT. It codes for CASWDRTSFGQPQHF.

This clonotype was counted only a few times. The chain uses TRBV7-9 and TRBJ2-7; tentative D call: TRBD1 (5 bases). Trimming removed 6 bases from V and 1 base from J, with 16 bases in between. Germline values: CDR1 SEHNR, CDR2 FQNEAQ (reference sequence). The length of the CDR3 is 15 residues. CDR3 coding DNA: TGTGCCAGCAGTTTTGACTGGGGCCCGTCCTACGAGCAGTACTTC. This codes for CASSFDWGPSYEQYF.

The V gene is TRBV7-8, the J gene TRBJ1-2; TRBD1 is a possible D gene (5 bases). CDR1 is SGHVS, CDR2 FQNEAQ, per germline. Trimming left V 1 base short and J 8 bases short, with 14 bases between. This CDR3 is 14 amino acids long. The CDR3 sequence: CASSLDSGLVGYTF. Written as DNA, the CDR3 is TGTGCCAGCAGCTTAGATTCGGGACTTGTGGGCTACACCTTC.

In this sample, this clonotype turned up a few times. The chain has TRBV6-2 or TRBV6-3 and TRBJ2-7, with 8 bases lining up with TRBD2. From germline, CDR1 is MNHEY and CDR2 SVGEGT. The CDR3 is 14 residues long. V lost 2 bases, J lost 3 bases, and 3 bases stayed unmatched. CDR3 DNA: TGTGCCAGCAGTTACCCCGGGACTAGCTACGAGCAGTACTTC. Protein: CASSYPGTSYEQYF.

Worth noting for this clonotype: An end of the junction differs from the germline gene, which may be a read error. The CDR3: CASSQVPGGAGQPQHF. The CDR3 DNA follows: TGCGCCAGCAGCCAAGTCCCAGGGGGCGCGGGACAGCCCCAGCATTTT. The rearrangement uses TRBV5-4 and TRBJ1-5, with 8 bases that match TRBD1. Germline lookup yields CDR1 SGHNT and CDR2 YYREEE (reference sequence). This CDR3 is 16 amino acids long.

This clonotype appeared a single time. V gene TRBV29-1 combines with J gene TRBJ1-1; 7 nucleotides align to TRBD1. Per the germline V gene, CDR1 is SQVTM and CDR2 is ANQGSEA. This CDR3 has 14 residues. V dropped 8 bases and J dropped 1; count of bases not matched to a gene: 10. The CDR3 DNA sequence: TGCAGCTTAGAGGGGGCGGGCTGGAACACTGAAGCTTTCTTT. Protein product: CSLEGAGWNTEAFF.

The chain employs TRBV12-3 or TRBV12-4 and TRBJ2-7, with TRBD1 identical over 7 bases. The CDR3 totals 14 residues. Trimming cost V 5 bases and J 2 bases; bases outside gene matches: 6. The DNA for the CDR3 is TGTGCCAGCAGTCCCTTAGACAGGGCCTACGAGCAGTACTTC. It specifies CASSPLDRAYEQYF.

This chain uses TRBV6-5 with TRBJ1-4; 8 bases map to TRBD1. The CDR3 sequence is 15 residues long. CDR1 and CDR2 (germline): MNHEY, SVGAGI. The V and J ends lost 6 bases and 8 bases, in that order; junction bases with no gene match: 11. The CDR3 bases are TGTGCCAGCAGCTCTCCTGGACAGGGAGAAGAAAAACTGTTTTTT. Its protein product is CASSSPGQGEEKLFF.

The chain carries TRBV25-1 and TRBJ2-7, with a weak D call TRBD2 (5 bases). Germline V gene lookup returns CDR1 MGHDK and CDR2 SYGVNS. The length of the CDR3 is 14 residues. Trimming took 1 base from V and 5 from J, leaving 12 bases between them. CDR3 nucleotides: TGTGCCAGCAGTGAATTTATGGCGGGCGACGAGCAGTACTTC. Translating gives CASSEFMAGDEQYF.